These 32 T cell receptor beta chains share one sample of origin, sequenced in a study of cytomegalovirus exposure and HLA in healthy donors. The PCR had 60 Vbeta and 13 Jbeta primers. Data came from immunoSEQ multiplex PCR; TCRdb stores just in-frame clones and leaves some out. The table has about 160,000 clones, 65% to 90% seen once. Sequenced: PBMCs. These receptors came from a woman under 30 in good health and CMV-seronegative.

This clone has a single count. This chain uses TRBV6-5 with TRBJ2-3; D is unclear. V lost 2 bases and J 0 bases, leaving 6 bases between the germline ends. The V gene's germline CDR1 is MNHEY and CDR2 SVGAGI. The CDR3 spans 14 residues. The CDR3 loop reads CASSYVGSTDTQYF. DNA for the CDR3: TGTGCCAGCAGTTACGTCGGTAGCACAGATACGCAGTATTTT.

The genes are TRBV28 and TRBJ2-5; D possibly corresponds to TRBD1 (6 bases). This CDR3 contains 16 residues. CDR1 and CDR2 from the germline V gene are MDHEN and SYDVKM. V lost 6 bases and J lost 2, with 19 bases in between. DNA of the CDR3: TGTGCCAGCAGCCTCCGGCTCGAGGGGGTACAAGAGACCCAGTACTTC. As protein: CASSLRLEGVQETQYF.

This clone came up once. The chain uses TRBV11-3 and TRBJ2-7, with D maybe TRBD1 (6 bases). With 9 bases removed from V and 3 bases from J, the gap between germline ends came to 18 bases. The CDR3 loop spans 14 amino acids. Germline V lookup: CDR1 SGHNT, CDR2 YENEEA. DNA for the CDR3: TGTGCCAGGTCCCCTGGCCAGGGGTACTACGAGCAGTACTTC. Translating it yields CARSPGQGYYEQYF.

With respect to this clone: This sample also contains other DNA sequences that code for the same CDR3. The chain is built from TRBV5-1 and TRBJ1-3; D unresolved. Germline CDR1 SGHRS, CDR2 YFSETQ. Between the trimmed V and J ends, which lost 0 bases and 0 bases, there was a span of 7 bases. The CDR3 consists of 15 residues. This CDR3 is CASSLGASSGNTIYF. CDR3 DNA sequence: TGCGCCAGCAGCTTGGGGGCCAGCTCTGGAAACACCATATATTTT.

V and J are TRBV7-9 and TRBJ1-2; possibly TRBD1 for D (5 bases). With 8 bases removed from V and 7 bases from J, the gap between germline ends came to 14 bases. Germline CDR1 and CDR2: SEHNR and FQNEAQ (reference sequence). The CDR3 covers 12 residues. The CDR3 nucleotides are TGTGCCAGCCCCCAGGGTAGCGGTGGCTACACCTTC. Translated: CASPQGSGGYTF.

J is TRBJ2-1 and V is TRBV6-4, with TRBD1 as a possible D gene (6 bases). CDR1 MRHNA and CDR2 SNTAGT come from the germline V gene. The CDR3 loop spans 15 amino acids. V was cut by 6 bases and J by 4 bases, with 16 bases left in between. In DNA form, the CDR3 reads TGTGCCAGCAGGGACAGCCAAGCTAATTACAATGAGCAGTTCTTC. It is translated as CASRDSQANYNEQFF.

Regarding this clone: The same CDR3 can be traced to other DNA sequences in this sample. The chain carries TRBV7-9 and TRBJ2-1; unclear D gene. Germline V gene data show CDR1 as SEHNR and CDR2 as FQNEAQ (reference sequence). The ends were cut back, 2 bases at V and 9 bases at J, with 5 bases in the middle. The CDR3 length is 11 residues. Written as DNA, the CDR3 is TGTGCCAGCAGCTTACTCAGTGAGCAGTTCTTC. Amino acid sequence: CASSLLSEQFF.

The chain uses TRBV30 and TRBJ1-2; D is unresolved. The CDR3 totals 13 residues. In germline, CDR1 is GTSNPN, CDR2 SVGIG (reference sequence). Trimming pared 8 bases from V and 4 bases from J, leaving 17 bases between. The CDR3 bases are TGTGCCCGGCATTCGGGGTTCAGCTATGGCTACACCTTC. Protein: CARHSGFSYGYTF.

This clone showed up just a few times. A read error may produce the germline difference seen at one junction end. The J gene is TRBJ2-1, the V gene TRBV28, with a possible D match to TRBD2 (6 bases). Per the germline V gene, CDR1 is MDHEN and CDR2 is SYDVKM. This CDR3 is 11 amino acids long. The DNA for the CDR3 is TGTGCCAGCAGTGTAGGGACTTCGGAAGTCTTC. This gives the protein CASSVGTSEVF.

CDR3 amino acids: CASTRSVAGSPYEQYF. The CDR3 coding sequence is TGTGCCAGCACCCGATCCGTAGCGGGATCCCCCTACGAGCAGTACTTC. The V and J genes are TRBV25-1 and TRBJ2-5; 8 nucleotides line up with TRBD2. The end of the DNA is better explained by TRBJ2-7, so the J call may be wrong. This CDR3 has 16 amino acids. Germline CDR1 and CDR2: MGHDK and SYGVNS.

The chain couples TRBV27 to TRBJ1-1; no firm D call. Germline assignment: CDR1 MNHEY and CDR2 SMNVEV (reference sequence). Trimming stripped 5 bases from V and 1 base from J, with 14 bases between. CDR3 length: 15 amino acids. For the CDR3, the DNA is TGTGCCAGCAGTATTTCGCCGGGAGCGAACACTGAAGCTTTCTTT. It codes for CASSISPGANTEAFF.

The gene calls are TRBV21-1 and TRBJ2-7; TRBD1, as called in the table, went unchecked against the DNA. TRBV21-1 corresponds to a pseudogene. This CDR3 region has 15 residues. CDR3: CASSNLRTGAPEQYF. CDR3 nucleotides: TGTGCCAGCAGCAATCTTAGGACAGGGGCTCCCGAGCAGTACTTC.

V gene TRBV28 combines with J gene TRBJ1-5; D possibly corresponds to TRBD1 (5 bases). The germline V gene has CDR1 MDHEN and CDR2 SYDVKM. V was cut by 3 bases and J by 7 bases, with 16 bases left in between. The CDR3 consists of 15 residues. CDR3 coding DNA: TGTGCCAGCAGTTTGGGGGGGGGAGGTAGCCAGCCCCAGCATTTT. Translation: CASSLGGGGSQPQHF.

The chain joins TRBV28 to TRBJ1-5; no firm D call. In germline, CDR1 is MDHEN, CDR2 SYDVKM. V lost 6 bases to trimming and J lost 0 bases, with 9 bases between them. This CDR3 spans 14 amino acids. The chain's CDR3 is CASSVSDSNQPQHF. The DNA for the CDR3 is TGTGCCAGCAGCGTATCAGATAGCAATCAGCCCCAGCATTTT.

Concerning this clone: At one boundary the junction diverges from the germline segment, which might be a read error. The V gene is TRBV7-7, the J gene TRBJ2-5, with TRBD2 as a possible D gene (5 bases). This CDR3 spans 15 amino acids. Germline-derived CDR1 and CDR2 are SSHAT and FNYEAQ (reference sequence). The CDR3 sequence: CASSLALSSRETQYF. CDR3 sequence (DNA): TGTGCTAGCAGCTTAGCGCTATCCTCCCGGGAGACCCAGTACTTC.

The gene calls are TRBV5-4 and TRBJ2-7, with 10 bases fitting TRBD1. The ends lost 5 bases at V and 5 bases at J; junction bases unmatched: 16. The CDR3 is made up of 17 amino acids. CDR1 and CDR2 (germline): SGHNT, YYREEE (reference sequence). CDR3 sequence reads: CASRKAGTGVRLDEQYF. The DNA of the CDR3 is TGTGCCAGCAGAAAAGCCGGGACAGGGGTTCGTTTGGACGAGCAGTACTTC.

A single count supports this clone. The CDR3 spells CASNPEGARRNTEAFF. The CDR3 coding sequence is TGCGCCAGCAACCCTGAGGGGGCGCGGAGGAACACTGAAGCTTTCTTT. V and J are TRBV5-1 and TRBJ1-1, with 7 bases identical to TRBD1. This CDR3 is built from 16 residues. CDR1 SGHRS and CDR2 YFSETQ come from the germline V gene. V gave up 6 bases and J gave up 1 base; unmatched junction bases: 12. Complete variable domain (other parts from reference TRBV5-1 and TRBJ1-1): KAGVTQTPRYLIKTRGQQVTLSCSPISGHRSVSWYQQTPGQGLQFLFEYFSETQRNKGNFPGRFSGRQFSNSRSEMNVSTLELGDSALYLCASNPEGARRNTEAFFGQGTRLTVV.

This chain joins TRBV4-1 and TRBJ1-6; TRBD1 agrees at 9 bases. After removal of 6 bases from V and 13 bases from J, the junction contained 13 bases not matched to a gene. Germline V gene sequence: CDR1 MGHRA, CDR2 YSYEKL. The CDR3 is 15 amino acids. CDR3 region: CASSLSGTGIVPLHF. The CDR3 nucleotides read TGCGCCAGCAGTCTTTCCGGGACAGGGATAGTCCCCCTCCACTTT.

The V call is TRBV19, the J call TRBJ2-1; TRBD2 matches at 14 bases. The ends lost 3 bases at V and 2 bases at J; junction bases unmatched: 0. The length of the CDR3 is 16 residues. The germline V gene encodes CDR1 LNHDA and CDR2 SQIVND (reference sequence). In DNA, the CDR3 is TGTGCCAGTAGTATGACTAGCGGGGGGGCCTACAATGAGCAGTTCTTC. Protein: CASSMTSGGAYNEQFF.

This chain uses TRBV5-4 with TRBJ1-4; TRBD1 might be the D (5 bases). Germline V gene data show CDR1 as SGHNT and CDR2 as YYREEE (reference sequence). CDR3 length: 18 residues. V dropped 2 bases and J dropped 6 bases, with 23 bases sitting between them. The CDR3 sequence is CASSLRRGGVETYEKLFF. The DNA for the CDR3 is TGTGCCAGCAGCTTAAGAAGGGGAGGTGTGGAGACATATGAAAAACTGTTTTTT.

The chain uses TRBV4-1 and TRBJ2-1, with D hard to call. Germline V CDR1 and CDR2: MGHRA, YSYEKL. This CDR3 spans 16 amino acids. Trimming took off 4 bases at V and 0 bases at J, with 13 bases between the two ends. CDR3 DNA sequence: TGCGCCAGCAGCCTTCTAGGTTTGAGCTCCTACAATGAGCAGTTCTTC. Its protein product is CASSLLGLSSYNEQFF.

The gene calls are TRBV21-1 and TRBJ2-2; the table calls TRBD2, which could not be checked here. TRBV21-1 is a documented pseudogene. This CDR3 spans 17 amino acids. CDR3 region: CASSKRGLGVFSGELFF. Written as DNA, the CDR3 is TGTGCCAGCAGCAAACGGGGACTTGGGGTATTCTCCGGGGAGCTGTTTTTT.

This clone has only a few counts. This chain uses TRBV5-1 with TRBJ2-4; the D gene is possibly TRBD1 (5 bases). The CDR3 contains 17 residues. V lost 0 bases, J lost 0 bases, and 13 bases lay in between. Germline lookup yields CDR1 SGHRS and CDR2 YFSETQ. The CDR3 is CASSLVGRVEAKNIQYF. In DNA form, the CDR3 reads TGCGCCAGCAGCTTGGTCGGCAGGGTGGAAGCCAAAAACATTCAGTACTTC.

The chain is built from TRBV6-5 and TRBJ1-2; D remains ambiguous. The V end lost 1 base, the J end lost 3 bases, and 9 bases lay between the germline ends. The CDR3 runs to 14 residues. Germline V gene lookup returns CDR1 MNHEY and CDR2 SVGAGI. Here the CDR3 reads CASSYYSGDYGYTF. In DNA, the CDR3 is TGTGCCAGCAGTTACTATTCCGGGGACTATGGCTACACCTTC.

The chain joins TRBV30 to TRBJ1-2; a possible D gene is TRBD1 (6 bases). Trimming removed 0 bases at V and 13 bases at J, with 15 bases between. The CDR3 spans 12 residues. Per the germline V gene, CDR1 is GTSNPN and CDR2 is SVGIG (reference sequence). Written as DNA, the CDR3 is TGTGCCTGGAGTGTGCAGACGGGGGGGCTCACCTTC. Translating it yields CAWSVQTGGLTF.

The J gene is TRBJ1-2, the V gene TRBV2, with TRBD1 matching 11 bases. The CDR3 spans 14 residues. V lost 6 bases to trimming and J lost 5 bases; unmatched junction nucleotides: 5. CDR1 is SNHLY and CDR2 is FYNNEI in the germline V gene. This CDR3 reads CASRGQGGTYGYTF. The DNA for the CDR3 is TGTGCCAGCAGGGGACAGGGGGGCACGTATGGCTACACCTTC.

The rearrangement joins TRBV18 to TRBJ1-4; weak D call: TRBD1 (5 bases). Trimming left V 3 bases short and J 12 bases short, with 14 bases between. The CDR3 has 13 residues. Germline V gene data show CDR1 as KGHSH and CDR2 as LQKENI. CDR3 bases: TGTGCCAGCTCACCTTCCGTCGGGACTCAACTGTTTTTT. This translates into CASSPSVGTQLFF.

This clone has more than one count but fewer than ten. The V gene is TRBV6-1, the J gene TRBJ1-3; D remains unclear. The CDR3 sequence is 12 residues long. V lost 5 bases and J 2 bases, leaving 4 bases between the germline ends. Germline V lookup: CDR1 MNHNS, CDR2 SASEGT. The CDR3 DNA follows: TGTGCCAGCAGTTTTACTGGAAACACCATATATTTT. Protein product: CASSFTGNTIYF.

The chain has TRBV6-6 and TRBJ2-7; 9 nucleotides agree with TRBD2. The CDR3 sequence is 15 residues long. Germline trimming cut 0 bases from V and 7 bases from J; bases unmatched to any gene: 7. Germline V lookup: CDR1 MNHNY, CDR2 SVGAGI (reference sequence). The CDR3 spells CASSYSAGGSREQYF. CDR3 bases: TGTGCCAGCAGTTACTCTGCGGGAGGGTCAAGGGAGCAGTACTTC.

This clone was observed a single time. The J gene is TRBJ2-6, the V gene TRBV27, with D perhaps TRBD2 (6 bases). The CDR3 contains 16 residues. Trimming stripped 9 bases from V and 1 base from J, with 16 bases between. The germline CDR1 and CDR2 sequences are MNHEY and SMNVEV (reference sequence). CDR3 in DNA: TGTGCCAGTGGAGGGGCTCTAAGATCTGGGGCCAACGTCCTGACTTTC. Translation gives CASGGALRSGANVLTF. The complete variable domain, with remaining parts taken from reference TRBV27 and TRBJ2-6, reads EAQVTQNPRYLITVTGKKLTVTCSQNMNHEYMSWYRQDPGLGLRQIYYSMNVEVTDKGDVPEGYKVSRKEKRNFPLILESPSPNQTSLYFCASGGALRSGANVLTFGAGSRLTVL.

The CDR3 DNA follows: TGTGCCAGCAGTACCTACAGGGTAGCACCCCTCCACTTT. This translates into CASSTYRVAPLHF. The V call is TRBV2, the J call TRBJ1-6, with D perhaps matching TRBD1 (6 bases). The V gene's germline CDR1 is SNHLY and CDR2 FYNNEI. The CDR3 is 13 residues long. With 5 bases removed from V and 11 bases from J, the gap between germline ends came to 13 bases.

The V gene is TRBV2, the J gene TRBJ1-5; TRBD1 aligns across 9 bases. Per the germline V gene, CDR1 is SNHLY and CDR2 is FYNNEI. The CDR3 has 14 amino acids. J lost 5 bases, V lost 8 bases, and 7 bases had no gene match. The CDR3 sequence is CASHRGPLDQPQHF. The CDR3 bases are TGTGCCAGCCACAGGGGGCCCCTGGATCAGCCCCAGCATTTT.